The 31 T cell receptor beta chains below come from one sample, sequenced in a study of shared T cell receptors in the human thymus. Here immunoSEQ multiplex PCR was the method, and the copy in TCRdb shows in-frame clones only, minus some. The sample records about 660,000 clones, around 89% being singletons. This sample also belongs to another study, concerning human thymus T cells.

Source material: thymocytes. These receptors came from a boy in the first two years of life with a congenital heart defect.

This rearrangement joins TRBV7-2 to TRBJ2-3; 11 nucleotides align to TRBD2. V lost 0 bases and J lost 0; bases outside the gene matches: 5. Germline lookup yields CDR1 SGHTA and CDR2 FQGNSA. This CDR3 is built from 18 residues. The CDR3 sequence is CASSLASGRELSTDTQYF. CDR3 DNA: TGTGCCAGCAGCTTAGCTAGCGGGAGGGAACTTAGCACAGATACGCAGTATTTT.

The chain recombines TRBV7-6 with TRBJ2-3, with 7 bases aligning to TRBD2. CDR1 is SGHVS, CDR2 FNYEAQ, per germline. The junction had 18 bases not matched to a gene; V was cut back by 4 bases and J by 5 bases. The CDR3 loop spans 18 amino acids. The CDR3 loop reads CASSSRRPSGWSVDTQYF. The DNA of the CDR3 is TGTGCCAGCAGCTCAAGGAGGCCTAGCGGTTGGAGTGTAGATACGCAGTATTTT.

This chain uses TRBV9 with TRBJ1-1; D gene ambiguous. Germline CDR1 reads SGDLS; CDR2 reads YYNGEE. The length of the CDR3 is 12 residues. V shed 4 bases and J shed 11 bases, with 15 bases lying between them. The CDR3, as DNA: TGTGCCAGCAGCCAACCCGGGGAGGTCGCTTTCTTT. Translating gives CASSQPGEVAFF.

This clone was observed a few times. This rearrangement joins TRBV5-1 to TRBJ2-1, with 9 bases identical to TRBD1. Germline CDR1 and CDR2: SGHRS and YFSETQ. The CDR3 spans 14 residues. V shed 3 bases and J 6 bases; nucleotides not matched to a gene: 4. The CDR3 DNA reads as TGCGCCAGCAGCTACGGACAGGGGACCAATGAGCAGTTCTTC. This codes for CASSYGQGTNEQFF.

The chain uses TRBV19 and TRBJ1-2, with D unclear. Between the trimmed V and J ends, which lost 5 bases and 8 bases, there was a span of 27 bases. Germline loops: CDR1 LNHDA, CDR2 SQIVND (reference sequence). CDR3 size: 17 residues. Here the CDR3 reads CASSATPHVVKLYGYTF. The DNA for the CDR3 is TGTGCCAGTAGTGCAACCCCCCACGTGGTTAAGCTGTACGGCTACACCTTC.

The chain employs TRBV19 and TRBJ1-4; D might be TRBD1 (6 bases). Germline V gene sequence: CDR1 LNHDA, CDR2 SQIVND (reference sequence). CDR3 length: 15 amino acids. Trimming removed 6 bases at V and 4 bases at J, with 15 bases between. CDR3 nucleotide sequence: TGTGCCAGTAGCCCCGGGGGGCCCAATAATGAAAAACTGTTTTTT. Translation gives CASSPGGPNNEKLFF.

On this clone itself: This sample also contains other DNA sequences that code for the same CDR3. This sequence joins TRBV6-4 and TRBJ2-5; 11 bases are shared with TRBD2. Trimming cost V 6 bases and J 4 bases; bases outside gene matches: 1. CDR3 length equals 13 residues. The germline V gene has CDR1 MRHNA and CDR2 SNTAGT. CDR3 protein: CASSGLAGETQYF. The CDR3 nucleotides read TGTGCCAGCAGCGGACTAGCGGGAGAGACCCAGTACTTC.

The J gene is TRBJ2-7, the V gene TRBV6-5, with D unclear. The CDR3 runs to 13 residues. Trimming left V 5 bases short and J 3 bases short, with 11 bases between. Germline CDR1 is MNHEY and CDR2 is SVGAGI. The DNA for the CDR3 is TGTGCCAGCAGTCCCAAGCCCGTCTACGAGCAGTACTTC. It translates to CASSPKPVYEQYF.

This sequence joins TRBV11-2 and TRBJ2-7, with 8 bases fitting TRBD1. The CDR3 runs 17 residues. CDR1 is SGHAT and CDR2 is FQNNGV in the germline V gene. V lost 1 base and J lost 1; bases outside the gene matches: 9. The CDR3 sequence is CASSLGQRTGSSYEQYF. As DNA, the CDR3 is TGTGCCAGCAGCTTAGGCCAGCGGACAGGGTCGTCCTACGAGCAGTACTTC.

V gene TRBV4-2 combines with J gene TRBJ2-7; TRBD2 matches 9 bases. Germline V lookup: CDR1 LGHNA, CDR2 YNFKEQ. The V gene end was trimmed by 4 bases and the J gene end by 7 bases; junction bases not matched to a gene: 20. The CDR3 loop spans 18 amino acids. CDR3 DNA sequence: TGTGCCAGCAGCCCCCCGGCGGGGGGGAGGGCCGGGGTGGTGGAGCAGTACTTC. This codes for CASSPPAGGRAGVVEQYF.

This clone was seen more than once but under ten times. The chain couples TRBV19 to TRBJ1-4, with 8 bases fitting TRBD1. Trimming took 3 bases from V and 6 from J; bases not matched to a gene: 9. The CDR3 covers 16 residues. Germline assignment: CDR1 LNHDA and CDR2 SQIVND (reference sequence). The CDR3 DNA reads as TGTGCCAGTAGTATGGCAGGGGGCTATATTGATGAAAAACTGTTTTTT. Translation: CASSMAGGYIDEKLFF.

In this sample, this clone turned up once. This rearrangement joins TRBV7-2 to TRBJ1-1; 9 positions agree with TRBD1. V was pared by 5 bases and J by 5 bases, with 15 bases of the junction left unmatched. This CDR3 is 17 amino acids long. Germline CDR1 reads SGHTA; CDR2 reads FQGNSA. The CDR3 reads CASSPIPPGDRVTEAFF. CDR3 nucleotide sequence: TGTGCCAGCAGCCCGATCCCCCCCGGGGACAGGGTTACTGAAGCTTTCTTT.

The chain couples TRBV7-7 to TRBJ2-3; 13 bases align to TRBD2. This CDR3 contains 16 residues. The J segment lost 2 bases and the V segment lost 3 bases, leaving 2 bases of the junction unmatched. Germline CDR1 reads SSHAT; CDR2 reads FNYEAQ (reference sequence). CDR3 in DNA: TGTGCCAGCAGCTTGGGACTAGCGGGAACCACAGATACGCAGTATTTT. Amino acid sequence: CASSLGLAGTTDTQYF.

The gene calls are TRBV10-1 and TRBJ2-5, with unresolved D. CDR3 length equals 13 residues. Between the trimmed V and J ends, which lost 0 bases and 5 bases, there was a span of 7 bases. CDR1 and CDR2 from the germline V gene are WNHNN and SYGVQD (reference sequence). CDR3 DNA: TGCGCCAGCAGTGAGTCGAGTAAGGAGACCCAGTACTTC. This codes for CASSESSKETQYF.

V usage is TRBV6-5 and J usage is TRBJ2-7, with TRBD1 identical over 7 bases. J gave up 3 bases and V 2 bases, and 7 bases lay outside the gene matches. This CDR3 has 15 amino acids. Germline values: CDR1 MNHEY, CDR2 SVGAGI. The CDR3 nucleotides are TGTGCCAGCAGTTACGCCGGGACAGAGGACTACGAGCAGTACTTC. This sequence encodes CASSYAGTEDYEQYF.

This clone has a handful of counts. CDR3 DNA: TGTGCCAGCAGCCAAGACCGGGGGGTGAACACTGAAGCTTTCTTT. It is translated as CASSQDRGVNTEAFF. This chain joins TRBV4-2 and TRBJ1-1, with TRBD1 as a possible D gene (5 bases). This CDR3 has 15 amino acids. Trimming took 0 bases from V and 0 from J, leaving 8 bases between them. Germline-derived CDR1 and CDR2 are LGHNA and YNFKEQ.

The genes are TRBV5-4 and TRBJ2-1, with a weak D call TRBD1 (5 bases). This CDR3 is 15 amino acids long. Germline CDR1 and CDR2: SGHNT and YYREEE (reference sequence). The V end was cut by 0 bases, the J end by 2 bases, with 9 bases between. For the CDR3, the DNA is TGTGCCAGCAGCTTGGCTCGCAGGGCCTACAATGAGCAGTTCTTC. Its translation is CASSLARRAYNEQFF.

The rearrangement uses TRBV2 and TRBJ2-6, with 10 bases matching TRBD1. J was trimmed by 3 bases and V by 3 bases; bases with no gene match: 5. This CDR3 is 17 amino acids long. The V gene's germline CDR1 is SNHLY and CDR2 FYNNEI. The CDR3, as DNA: TGTGCCAGCAGTGAGGGACAGGGGTTGCGTGGGGCCAACGTCCTGACTTTC. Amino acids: CASSEGQGLRGANVLTF.

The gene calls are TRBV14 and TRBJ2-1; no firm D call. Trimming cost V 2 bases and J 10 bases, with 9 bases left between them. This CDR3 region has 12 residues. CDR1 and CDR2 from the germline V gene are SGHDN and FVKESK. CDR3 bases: TGTGCCAGCAGCCAAAATACTTGGGAGCAGTTCTTC. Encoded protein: CASSQNTWEQFF.

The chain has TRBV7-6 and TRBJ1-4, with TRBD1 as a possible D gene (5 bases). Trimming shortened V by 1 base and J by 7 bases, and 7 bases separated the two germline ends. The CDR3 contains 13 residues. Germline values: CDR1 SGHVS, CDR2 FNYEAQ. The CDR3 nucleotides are TGTGCCAGCAGCTTAGAAAGGGGTGAAAAACTGTTTTTT. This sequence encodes CASSLERGEKLFF.

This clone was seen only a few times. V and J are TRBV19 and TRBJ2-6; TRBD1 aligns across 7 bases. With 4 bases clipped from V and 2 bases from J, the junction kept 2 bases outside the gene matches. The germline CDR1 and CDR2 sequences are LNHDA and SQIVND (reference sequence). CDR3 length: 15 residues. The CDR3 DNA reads TGTGCCAGTAGTACCGGGACAGCTGGGGCCAACGTCCTGACTTTC. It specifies CASSTGTAGANVLTF. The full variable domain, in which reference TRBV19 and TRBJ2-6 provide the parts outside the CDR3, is DGGITQSPKYLFRKEGQNVTLSCEQNLNHDAMYWYRQDPGQGLRLIYYSQIVNDFQKGDIAEGYSVSREKKESFPLTVTSAQKNPTAFYLCASSTGTAGANVLTFGAGSRLTVL.

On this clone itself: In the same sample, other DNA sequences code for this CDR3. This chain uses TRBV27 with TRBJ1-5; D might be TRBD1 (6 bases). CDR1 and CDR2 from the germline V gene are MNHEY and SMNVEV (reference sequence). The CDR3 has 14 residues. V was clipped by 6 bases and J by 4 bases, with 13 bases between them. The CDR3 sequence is CASSLRGFNQPQHF. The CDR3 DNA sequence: TGTGCCAGCAGCCTGAGGGGGTTTAATCAGCCCCAGCATTTT.

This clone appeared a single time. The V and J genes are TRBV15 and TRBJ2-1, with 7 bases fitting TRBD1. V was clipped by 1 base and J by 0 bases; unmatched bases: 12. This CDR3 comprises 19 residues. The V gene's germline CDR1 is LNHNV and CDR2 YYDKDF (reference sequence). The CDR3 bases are TGTGCCACCAGCAGAGGAAGTTTGTGGGGACAGAGCTCCTACAATGAGCAGTTCTTC. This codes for CATSRGSLWGQSSYNEQFF.

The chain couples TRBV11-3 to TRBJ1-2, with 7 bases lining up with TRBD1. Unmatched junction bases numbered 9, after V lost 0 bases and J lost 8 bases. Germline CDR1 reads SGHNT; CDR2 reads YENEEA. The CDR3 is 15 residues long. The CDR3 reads CASSLDRDRATGYTF. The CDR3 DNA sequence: TGTGCCAGCAGCTTAGACCGAGACAGGGCGACGGGCTACACCTTC.

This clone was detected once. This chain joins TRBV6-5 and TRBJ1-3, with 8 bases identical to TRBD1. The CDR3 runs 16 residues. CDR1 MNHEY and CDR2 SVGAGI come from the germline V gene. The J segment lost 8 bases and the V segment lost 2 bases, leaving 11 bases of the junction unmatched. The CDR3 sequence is CASSYGGQALWDTIYF. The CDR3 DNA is TGTGCCAGCAGTTACGGGGGACAGGCGTTATGGGACACCATATATTTT.

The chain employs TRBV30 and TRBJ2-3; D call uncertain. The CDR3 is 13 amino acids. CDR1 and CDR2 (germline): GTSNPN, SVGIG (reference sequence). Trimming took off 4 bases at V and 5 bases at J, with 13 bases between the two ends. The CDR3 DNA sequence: TGTGCCTGGACCCCCCTCCTCGGAGATACGCAGTATTTT. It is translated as CAWTPLLGDTQYF.

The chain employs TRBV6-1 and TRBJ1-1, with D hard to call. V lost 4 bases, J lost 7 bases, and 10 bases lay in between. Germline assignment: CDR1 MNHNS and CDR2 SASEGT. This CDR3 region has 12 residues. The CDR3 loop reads CASSVNPREAFF. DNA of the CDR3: TGTGCCAGCAGTGTCAACCCGCGTGAAGCTTTCTTT.

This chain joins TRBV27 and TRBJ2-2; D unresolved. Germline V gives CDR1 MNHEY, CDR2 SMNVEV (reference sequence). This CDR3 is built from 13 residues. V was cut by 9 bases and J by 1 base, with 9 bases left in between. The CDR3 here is CASSVLNTGELFF. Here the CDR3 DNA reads TGTGCCAGTTCCGTCTTGAACACCGGGGAGCTGTTTTTT.

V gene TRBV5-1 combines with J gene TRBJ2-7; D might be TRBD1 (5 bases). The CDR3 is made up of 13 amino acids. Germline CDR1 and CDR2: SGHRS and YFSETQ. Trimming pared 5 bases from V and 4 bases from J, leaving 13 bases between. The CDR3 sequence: CASSGRERYEQYF. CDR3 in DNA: TGCGCCAGCAGTGGCAGGGAAAGGTACGAGCAGTACTTC.

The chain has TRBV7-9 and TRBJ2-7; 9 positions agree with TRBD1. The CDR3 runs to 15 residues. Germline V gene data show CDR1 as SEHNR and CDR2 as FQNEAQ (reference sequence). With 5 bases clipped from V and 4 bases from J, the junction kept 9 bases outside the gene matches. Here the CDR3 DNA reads TGTGCCAGCAGCACCCGGGACAGGGCAGGATACGAGCAGTACTTC. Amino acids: CASSTRDRAGYEQYF.

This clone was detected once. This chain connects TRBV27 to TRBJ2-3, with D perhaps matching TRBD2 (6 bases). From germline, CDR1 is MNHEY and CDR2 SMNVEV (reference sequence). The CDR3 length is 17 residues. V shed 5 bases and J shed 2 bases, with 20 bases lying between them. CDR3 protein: CASSIQGLSGPTDTQYF. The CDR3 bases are TGTGCCAGCAGTATCCAAGGACTAAGCGGGCCCACAGATACGCAGTATTTT.